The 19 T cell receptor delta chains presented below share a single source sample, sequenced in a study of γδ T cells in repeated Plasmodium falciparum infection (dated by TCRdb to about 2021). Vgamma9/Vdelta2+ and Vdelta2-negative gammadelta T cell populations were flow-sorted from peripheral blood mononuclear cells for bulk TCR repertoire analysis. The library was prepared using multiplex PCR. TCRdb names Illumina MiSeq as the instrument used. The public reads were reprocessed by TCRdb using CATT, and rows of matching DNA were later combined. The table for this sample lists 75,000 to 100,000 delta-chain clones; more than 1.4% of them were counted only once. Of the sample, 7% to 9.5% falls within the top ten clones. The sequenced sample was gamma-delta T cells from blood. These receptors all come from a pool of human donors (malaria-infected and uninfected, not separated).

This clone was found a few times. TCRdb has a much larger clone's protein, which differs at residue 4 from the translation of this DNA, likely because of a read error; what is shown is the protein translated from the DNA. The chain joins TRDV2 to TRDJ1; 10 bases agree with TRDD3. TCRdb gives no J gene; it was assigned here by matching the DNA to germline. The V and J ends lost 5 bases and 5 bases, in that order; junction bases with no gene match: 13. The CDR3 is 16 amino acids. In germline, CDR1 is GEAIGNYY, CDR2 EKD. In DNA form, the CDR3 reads TGTGCCTGTGTGAAGATGGGGGATACCCTGAAGGATAAACTCATCTTT. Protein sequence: CACVKMGDTLKDKLIF.

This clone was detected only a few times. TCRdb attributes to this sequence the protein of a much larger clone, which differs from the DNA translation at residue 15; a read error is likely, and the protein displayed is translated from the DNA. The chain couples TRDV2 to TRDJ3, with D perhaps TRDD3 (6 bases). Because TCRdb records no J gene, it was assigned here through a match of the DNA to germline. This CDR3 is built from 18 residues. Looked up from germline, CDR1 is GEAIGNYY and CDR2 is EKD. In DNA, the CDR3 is TGTGCCTGTGACTGGACTGGGACTTTATCCTGGGACACCCGACGGATGTTTTTC. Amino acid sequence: CACDWTGTLSWDTRRMFF.

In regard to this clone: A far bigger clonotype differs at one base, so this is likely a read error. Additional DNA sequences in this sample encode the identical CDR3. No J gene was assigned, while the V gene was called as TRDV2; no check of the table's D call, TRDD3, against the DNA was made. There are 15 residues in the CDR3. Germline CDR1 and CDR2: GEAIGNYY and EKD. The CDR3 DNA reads TGTGCCTGTGACCTTCGGCTTGGGACGGGGGGATGTTTTATCTTT. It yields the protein CACDLRLGTGGCFIF.

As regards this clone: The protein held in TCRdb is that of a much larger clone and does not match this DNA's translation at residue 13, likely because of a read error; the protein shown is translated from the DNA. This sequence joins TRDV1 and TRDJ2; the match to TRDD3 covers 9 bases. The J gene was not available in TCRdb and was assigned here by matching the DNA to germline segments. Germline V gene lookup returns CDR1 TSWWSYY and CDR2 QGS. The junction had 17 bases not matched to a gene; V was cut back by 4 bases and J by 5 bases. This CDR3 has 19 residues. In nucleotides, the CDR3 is TGTGCTCTTGGGGTGCCGTGGGGCTACTTGGGGGATATAACAGCACAACTCTTCTTT. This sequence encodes CALGVPWGYLGDITAQLFF.

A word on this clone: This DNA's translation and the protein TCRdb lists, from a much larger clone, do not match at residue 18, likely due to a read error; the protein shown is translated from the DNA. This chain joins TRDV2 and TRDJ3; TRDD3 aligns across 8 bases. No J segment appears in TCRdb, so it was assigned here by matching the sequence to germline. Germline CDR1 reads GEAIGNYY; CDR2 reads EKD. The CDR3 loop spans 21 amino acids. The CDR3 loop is CACDVPDWGFGSSWDTRRMFF. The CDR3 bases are TGTGCCTGTGACGTCCCGGACTGGGGGTTCGGAAGCTCCTGGGACACCCGACGGATGTTTTTC.

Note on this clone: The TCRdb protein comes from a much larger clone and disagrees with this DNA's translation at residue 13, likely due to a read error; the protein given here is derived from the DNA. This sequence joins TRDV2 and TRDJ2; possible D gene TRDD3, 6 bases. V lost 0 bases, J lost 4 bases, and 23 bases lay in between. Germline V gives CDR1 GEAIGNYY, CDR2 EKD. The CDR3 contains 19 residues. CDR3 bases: TGTGCCTGTGACACCAGATTTTGGGGGCTACCCGCTTCGACAGCACAACTCTTCTTT. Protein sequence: CACDTRFWGLPASTAQLFF.

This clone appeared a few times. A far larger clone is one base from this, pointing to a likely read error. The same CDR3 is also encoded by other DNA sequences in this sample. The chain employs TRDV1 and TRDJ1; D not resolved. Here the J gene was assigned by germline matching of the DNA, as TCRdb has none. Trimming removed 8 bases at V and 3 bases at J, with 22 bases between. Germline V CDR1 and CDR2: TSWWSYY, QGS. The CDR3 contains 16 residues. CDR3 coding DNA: TGTGCTCTTCTGACCGCGACAAGGAGTTCGGCCGATAAACTCATCTTT. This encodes CALLTATRSSADKLIF.

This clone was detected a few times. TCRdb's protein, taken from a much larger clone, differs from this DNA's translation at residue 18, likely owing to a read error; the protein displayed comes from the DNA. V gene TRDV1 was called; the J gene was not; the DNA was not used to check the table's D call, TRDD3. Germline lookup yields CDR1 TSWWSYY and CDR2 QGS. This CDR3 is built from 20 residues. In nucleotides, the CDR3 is TGTGCTCTTGGGGCCCCCCGGCAGTCACTGGGGGGAATGTACACCGATAAACCCATCTTT. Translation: CALGAPRQSLGGMYTDKPIF.

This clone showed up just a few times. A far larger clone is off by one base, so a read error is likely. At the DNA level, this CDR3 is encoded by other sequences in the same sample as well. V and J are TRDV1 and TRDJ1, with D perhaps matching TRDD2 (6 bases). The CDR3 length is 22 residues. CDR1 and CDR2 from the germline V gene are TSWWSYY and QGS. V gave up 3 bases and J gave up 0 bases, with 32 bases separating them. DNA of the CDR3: TGTGCTCTTGGGGAGTCTAAAAATGAGGGGGCGCCACTCCTACCTTACACCGATAAACTCATCTTT. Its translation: CALGESKNEGAPLLPYTDKLIF.

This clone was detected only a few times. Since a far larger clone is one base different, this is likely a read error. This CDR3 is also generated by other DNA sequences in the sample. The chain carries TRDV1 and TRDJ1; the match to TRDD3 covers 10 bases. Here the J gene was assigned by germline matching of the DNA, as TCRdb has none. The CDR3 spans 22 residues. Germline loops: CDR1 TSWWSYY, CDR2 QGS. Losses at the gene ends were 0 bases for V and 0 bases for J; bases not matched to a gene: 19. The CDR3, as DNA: TGTGCTCTTGGGGAACTTGGCCCTCTCAAAGTACTGGGGGATCCAAACACCGATAAACTCATCTTT. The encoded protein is CALGELGPLKVLGDPNTDKLIF.

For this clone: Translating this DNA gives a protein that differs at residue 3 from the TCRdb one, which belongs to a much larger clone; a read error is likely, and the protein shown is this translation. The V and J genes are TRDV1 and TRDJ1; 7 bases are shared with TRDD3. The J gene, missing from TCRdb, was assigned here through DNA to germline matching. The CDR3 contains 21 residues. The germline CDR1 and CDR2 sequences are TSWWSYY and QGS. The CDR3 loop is CAFGETKPPRYWGCATDKLIF. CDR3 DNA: TGTGCTTTTGGGGAAACCAAACCACCCCGGTACTGGGGATGCGCCACCGATAAACTCATCTTT.

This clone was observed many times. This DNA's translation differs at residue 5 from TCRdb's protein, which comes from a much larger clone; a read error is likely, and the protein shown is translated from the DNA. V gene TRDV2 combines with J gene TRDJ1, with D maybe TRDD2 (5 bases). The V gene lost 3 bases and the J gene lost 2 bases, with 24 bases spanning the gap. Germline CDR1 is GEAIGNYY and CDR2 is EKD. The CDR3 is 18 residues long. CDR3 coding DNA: TGTGCCTGTGACGCCGTCGCCTTCGGGAAAAGCTTTACCGATAAACTCATCTTT. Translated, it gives CACDAVAFGKSFTDKLIF.

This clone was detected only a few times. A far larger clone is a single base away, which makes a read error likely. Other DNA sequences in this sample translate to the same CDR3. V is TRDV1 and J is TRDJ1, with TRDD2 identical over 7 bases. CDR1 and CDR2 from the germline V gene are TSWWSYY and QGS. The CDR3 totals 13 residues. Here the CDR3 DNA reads TGTGCCCTTGGGGACCGGCCTTCCTCTAAACTCATCTTT. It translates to CALGDRPSSKLIF.

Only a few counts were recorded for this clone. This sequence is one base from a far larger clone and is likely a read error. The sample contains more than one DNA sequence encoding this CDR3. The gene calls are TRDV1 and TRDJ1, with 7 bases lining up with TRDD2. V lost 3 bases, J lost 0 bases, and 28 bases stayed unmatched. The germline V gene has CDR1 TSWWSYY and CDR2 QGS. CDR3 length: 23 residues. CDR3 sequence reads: CALGDRPSFYVLVSLLYTDKLIF. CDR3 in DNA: TGTGCTCTTGGGGACCGGCCTTCCTTCTACGTACTAGTCTCCTTACTGTACACCGATAAACTCATCTTT.

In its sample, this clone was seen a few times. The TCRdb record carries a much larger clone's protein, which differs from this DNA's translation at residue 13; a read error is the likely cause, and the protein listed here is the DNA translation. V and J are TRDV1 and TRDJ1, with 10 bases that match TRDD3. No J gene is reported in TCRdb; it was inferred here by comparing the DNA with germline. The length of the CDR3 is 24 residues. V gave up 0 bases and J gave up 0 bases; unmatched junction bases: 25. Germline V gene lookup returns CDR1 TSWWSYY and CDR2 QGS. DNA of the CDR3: TGTGCTCTTGGGGAACTAGTTACCACCTCTGTGGGGCTCTGGGGGATAACCTACACCGATAAACTCATCTTT. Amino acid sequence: CALGELVTTSVGLWGITYTDKLIF.

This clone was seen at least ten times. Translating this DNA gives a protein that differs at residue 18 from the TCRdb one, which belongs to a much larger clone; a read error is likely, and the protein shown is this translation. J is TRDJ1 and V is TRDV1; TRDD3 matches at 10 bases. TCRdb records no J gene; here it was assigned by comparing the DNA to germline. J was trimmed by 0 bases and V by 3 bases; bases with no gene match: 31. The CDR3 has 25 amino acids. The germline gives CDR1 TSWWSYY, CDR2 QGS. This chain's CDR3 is CALGDILGLRRITGGFPKHTDKLIF. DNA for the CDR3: TGTGCTCTTGGGGACATTTTGGGCCTTCGAAGAATTACTGGGGGATTTCCAAAGCACACCGATAAACTCATCTTT.

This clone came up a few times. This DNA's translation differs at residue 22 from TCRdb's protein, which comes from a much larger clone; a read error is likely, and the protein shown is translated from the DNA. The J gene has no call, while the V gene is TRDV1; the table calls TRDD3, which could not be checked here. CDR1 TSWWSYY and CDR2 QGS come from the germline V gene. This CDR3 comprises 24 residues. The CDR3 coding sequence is TGTGCTCTTGGGGCTCGGTTGGGACCTACGAACCTCCTATACTGGGGGTATGACACCGATAAACCCATCTTT. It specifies CALGARLGPTNLLYWGYDTDKPIF.

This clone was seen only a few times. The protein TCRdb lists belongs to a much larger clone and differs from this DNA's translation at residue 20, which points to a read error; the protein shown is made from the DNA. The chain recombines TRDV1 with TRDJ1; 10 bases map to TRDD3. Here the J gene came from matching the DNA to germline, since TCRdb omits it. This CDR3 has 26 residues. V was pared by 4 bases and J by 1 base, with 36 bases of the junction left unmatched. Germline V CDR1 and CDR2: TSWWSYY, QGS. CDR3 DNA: TGTGCTCTTGGGGCCACGCCTTCTTGGCTATCAACTGGGGGATTTCATCGATTTTATCGCACCGATAAACTCATCTTT. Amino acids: CALGATPSWLSTGGFHRFYRTDKLIF.

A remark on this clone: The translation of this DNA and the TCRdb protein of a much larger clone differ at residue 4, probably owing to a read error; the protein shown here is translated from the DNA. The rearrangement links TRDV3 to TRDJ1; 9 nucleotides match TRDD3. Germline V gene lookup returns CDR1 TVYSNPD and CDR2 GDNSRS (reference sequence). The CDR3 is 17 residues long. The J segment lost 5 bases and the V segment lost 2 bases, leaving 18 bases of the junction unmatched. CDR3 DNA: TGTGCCTTTGTACCCCGACACTGGGGGAGCGAAGAGGATAAACTCATCTTT. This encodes CAFVPRHWGSEEDKLIF.